The present T cell receptor (beta chain) was sequenced within a study of T-cell reconstitution after alpha-beta-depleted transplantation in children. Study-wide results and limits: The authors attributed T-cell counts and diversity one year after transplant mostly to newly produced T cells. Some patients owed their high day-60 TCRbeta diversity to surviving recipient T cells and thymic progenitors.

The TCRbeta library incorporated unique molecular identifiers. TCRdb analysed the PCR reads with MiXCR anew, one entry per CDR3 protein. The sample shows fewer than 550,000 distinct CDR3 sequences, under 20% of them seen only once. J gave up 3 bases and V 4 bases, and 4 bases lay outside the gene matches. The CDR3 runs 15 residues. Looked up from germline, CDR1 is KGHDR and CDR2 is SFDVKD. This clonotype has only a few counts. The target antigen is unknown. The chain is built from TRBV24-1 and TRBJ2-3; 9 positions match TRBD1. Sequencing used PBMCs, mostly from graft donor cells, obtained 360 days after TCRalphabeta/CD19-depleted stem cell transplant. This receptor was taken from a boy younger than two who had a stem cell transplant for Wiskott-Aldrich syndrome, so the T cells may come from the graft donor. CDR3 protein: CATSELQGATDTQYF. The CDR3 nucleotides are TGTGCCACCAGTGAGCTACAGGGGGCAACAGATACGCAGTATTTT.